This T cell receptor (beta chain) was obtained from a study of regulatory T cells in long-lasting Graves disease. Looking at the study overall: Graves' patients diagnosed newly had used antithyroid drugs under 3 months. The study's findings and limits: The study examined only peripheral blood, not thyroid tissue. Between persistent patients, a few thousand public clonotypes were shared, exceeding the roughly 1,000 shared between new patients. Limited samples may have lowered accuracy.

This CDR3 is 14 amino acids long. V was cut by 9 bases and J by 0 bases, with 14 bases left in between. CDR1 and CDR2 from the germline V gene are SGDLS and YYNGEE. Time point here: newly diagnosed GD, antithyroid drugs for less than 3 months. The TCR library was made from RNA extracted from PBMCs. This clonotype has just one count. The antigen remains undetermined. Combining iRepertoire HTBI primers with Arm-PCR of CDR3 regions, the authors built TCR beta libraries. TCRdb redid the calling of the multiplex PCR reads with MiXCR, one entry per CDR3 protein. The sample records about 380,000 distinct CDR3 sequences, 15% to 17% being singletons.

The sequencing used peripheral blood mononuclear cells (PBMCs), collected at new diagnosis, from a patient treated with antithyroid drugs. The genes are TRBV9 and TRBJ2-3; the D gene is possibly TRBD2 (6 bases). The receptor was derived from a female donor with Graves disease. In nucleotides, the CDR3 is TGTGCCACAGGGACGGGGGTGAGCACAGATACGCAGTATTTT. Translation: CATGTGVSTDTQYF.